Listed here are 16 T cell receptor beta chains from one sample, sequenced in a study of T cell changes during pregnancy in multiple sclerosis. The repertoire was sequenced with immunoSEQ multiplex PCR; TCRdb's copy has only in-frame clones and lacks some. The sample lists just under 100,000 clones, 90% to 95% occurring once. Sequenced here: peripheral blood, sampled after pregnancy. These receptors originate from a female donor with multiple sclerosis, enrolled in a pregnancy study.

V gene TRBV6-5 combines with J gene TRBJ2-1, with a weak D call TRBD2 (6 bases). The germline gives CDR1 MNHEY, CDR2 SVGAGI. Trimming left V 6 bases short and J 1 base short, with 7 bases between. This CDR3 comprises 13 residues. The CDR3 DNA reads as TGTGCCAGCAGAGGGACTTCCTACAATGAGCAGTTCTTC. This gives the protein CASRGTSYNEQFF.

The chain combines TRBV27 with TRBJ2-7; possibly TRBD1 for D (6 bases). Germline CDR1 is MNHEY and CDR2 is SMNVEV (reference sequence). The CDR3 is made up of 15 amino acids. V lost 3 bases to trimming and J lost 3 bases, with 15 bases between them. CDR3 sequence reads: CASSLVAGEGYEQYF. The DNA for the CDR3 is TGTGCCAGCAGTTTGGTGGCAGGGGAAGGCTACGAGCAGTACTTC.

The V and J genes are TRBV7-9 and TRBJ2-7; TRBD1 matches 7 bases. The CDR3 totals 16 residues. Germline assignment: CDR1 SEHNR and CDR2 FQNEAQ (reference sequence). Trimming at V came to 5 bases and at J to 0 bases, leaving 10 bases not matched to a gene. The CDR3 protein is CASSRATGDSSYEQYF. In DNA form, the CDR3 reads TGTGCCAGCAGCCGCGCCACAGGGGACAGCTCCTACGAGCAGTACTTC.

The V and J genes are TRBV2 and TRBJ2-5, with 13 bases matching TRBD2. Germline V gives CDR1 SNHLY, CDR2 FYNNEI. The CDR3 length is 19 residues. J was trimmed by 4 bases and V by 2 bases; bases with no gene match: 13. CDR3 region: CASSEITSGRAAWGETQYF. The DNA of the CDR3 is TGTGCCAGCAGTGAAATCACTAGCGGGAGGGCCGCGTGGGGAGAGACCCAGTACTTC.

V gene TRBV19 combines with J gene TRBJ2-7; 8 positions agree with TRBD2. Germline V gene lookup returns CDR1 LNHDA and CDR2 SQIVND (reference sequence). The CDR3 is 17 amino acids. Trimming cost V 0 bases and J 7 bases; bases outside gene matches: 14. The CDR3 bases are TGTGCCAGTAGTATAGAACTTACGGGAGGGCCTCGCAATGAGCAGTACTTC. Protein sequence: CASSIELTGGPRNEQYF.

V and J are TRBV4-3 and TRBJ2-1, with D maybe TRBD1 (5 bases). The CDR3 has 16 residues. V lost 4 bases, J lost 4 bases, and 17 bases lay in between. Looked up from germline, CDR1 is LGHNA and CDR2 is YSLEER. CDR3 DNA sequence: TGCGCCAGCAGCCCCGACGAGGCAGGGTGGTACAATGAGCAGTTCTTC. It is translated as CASSPDEAGWYNEQFF.

This clone has a single count. J is TRBJ2-7 and V is TRBV19, with TRBD1 identical over 10 bases. The CDR3 covers 13 residues. Germline CDR1 and CDR2: LNHDA and SQIVND (reference sequence). Losses at the gene ends were 4 bases for V and 6 bases for J; bases not matched to a gene: 3. DNA of the CDR3: TGTGCCAGTAGTACGACAGGGGGCGTCGAGCAGTACTTC. Its translation: CASSTTGGVEQYF.

The chain joins TRBV18 to TRBJ1-1; 8 nucleotides line up with TRBD1. V trimming: 4 bases; J trimming: 4 bases; junction bases outside the gene matches: 5. CDR3 size: 14 residues. The germline V gene encodes CDR1 KGHSH and CDR2 LQKENI. The CDR3 bases are TGTGCCAGCTCACTCCAGGGGGCGGGCACTGAAGCTTTCTTT. As protein: CASSLQGAGTEAFF.

The chain links TRBV4-1 to TRBJ2-4, with 8 bases that match TRBD2. The CDR3 contains 18 residues. The V gene's germline CDR1 is MGHRA and CDR2 YSYEKL. Trimming at V came to 1 base and at J to 1 base, leaving 9 bases not matched to a gene. The CDR3 region has the DNA TGCGCCAGCAGCCAAGGGATCGGGAGGGCCTTGGCCAAAAACATTCAGTACTTC. The encoded protein is CASSQGIGRALAKNIQYF.

The chain is built from TRBV28 and TRBJ1-1; tentative D call: TRBD1 (6 bases). Germline CDR1 MDHEN, CDR2 SYDVKM. This CDR3 is built from 13 residues. Trimming pared 7 bases from V and 1 base from J, leaving 10 bases between. The DNA of the CDR3 is TGTGCCAGCACCCGAGGGGGGAACACTGAAGCTTTCTTT. Residues: CASTRGGNTEAFF.

The chain couples TRBV4-3 to TRBJ1-1; D is perhaps TRBD1 (6 bases). Per germline, CDR1 LGHNA and CDR2 YSLEER. Trimming shortened V by 6 bases and J by 9 bases, and 11 bases separated the two germline ends. This CDR3 comprises 11 residues. This chain's CDR3 is CASSYGTQAFF. CDR3 DNA: TGCGCCAGCAGTTATGGGACACAAGCTTTCTTT.

The sample holds one count of this clone. This rearrangement joins TRBV19 to TRBJ1-2, with TRBD1 matching over 7 bases. The CDR3 consists of 13 residues. Germline V gives CDR1 LNHDA, CDR2 SQIVND (reference sequence). V lost 10 bases and J lost 5; bases outside the gene matches: 10. The CDR3: CATSDRIPYGYTF. The CDR3 DNA sequence: TGTGCCACTTCGGACAGGATTCCTTATGGCTACACCTTC.

This chain connects TRBV6-5 to TRBJ2-1; no definite D call. Trimming took 4 bases from V and 7 from J, leaving 20 bases between them. The germline V gene has CDR1 MNHEY and CDR2 SVGAGI. The CDR3 totals 16 residues. The chain's CDR3 is CASSSSAARPLNEQFF. CDR3 nucleotides: TGTGCCAGCAGTTCCTCGGCGGCCCGACCCCTTAATGAGCAGTTCTTC.

The chain joins TRBV6-6 to TRBJ1-5; possibly TRBD1 for D (6 bases). V lost 3 bases to trimming and J lost 7 bases, with 13 bases between them. The CDR3 loop spans 14 amino acids. CDR1 and CDR2 (germline): MNHNY, SVGAGI (reference sequence). CDR3 coding DNA: TGTGCCAGCAGTTATGCGGGGGCGCGGCAGCCCCAGCATTTT. It specifies CASSYAGARQPQHF.

The chain couples TRBV29-1 to TRBJ2-1, with D perhaps matching TRBD2 (5 bases). Trimming removed 7 bases at V and 9 bases at J, with 13 bases between. The CDR3 runs 11 residues. Germline assignment: CDR1 SQVTM and CDR2 ANQGSEA. The CDR3 coding sequence is TGCAGCGCAGTTAGCGTGGCTGAGCAGTTCTTC. It encodes CSAVSVAEQFF.

This sequence joins TRBV19 and TRBJ2-2; 8 bases are shared with TRBD2. The V segment lost 3 bases and the J segment 5 bases; nucleotides outside the gene matches: 11. The CDR3 is 17 residues long. Germline V gene sequence: CDR1 LNHDA, CDR2 SQIVND (reference sequence). The chain's CDR3 is CASSMGSGRMRTGELFF. As DNA, the CDR3 is TGTGCCAGTAGTATGGGGAGCGGGAGAATGAGGACCGGGGAGCTGTTTTTT. Using reference TRBV19 and TRBJ2-2 for the parts outside the CDR3, the full variable domain is DGGITQSPKYLFRKEGQNVTLSCEQNLNHDAMYWYRQDPGQGLRLIYYSQIVNDFQKGDIAEGYSVSREKKESFPLTVTSAQKNPTAFYLCASSMGSGRMRTGELFFGEGSRLTVL.